One sample yielded the 6 T cell receptor beta chains listed below, sequenced in a study of blood T cells in healthy people across ages. Through a sample-barcoded 5' primer and a J-beta primer mix, a second PCR was run for roughly 7 to 12 cycles. In TCRdb, the 5' RACE reads were re-called with MiXCR into one record per CDR3 protein. The sample lists more than 800,000 distinct CDR3 sequences; 40% to 55% were seen once. The material sequenced was blood. The receptor set was obtained from an older woman in good health.

The CDR3 bases are TGCGCCAGCAGCCCTGACACCATATCCTACGAGCAGTACTTC. Residues: CASSPDTISYEQYF. The chain employs TRBV5-1 and TRBJ2-7, with D unresolved. This CDR3 contains 14 residues. The germline gives CDR1 SGHRS, CDR2 YFSETQ. Trimming took 4 bases from V and 1 from J, leaving 12 bases between them.

This clonotype was counted only a few times. This chain links TRBV14 with TRBJ2-1; D gene uncertain. Germline V gene data show CDR1 as SGHDN and CDR2 as FVKESK. CDR3 length: 13 residues. V was pared by 5 bases and J by 15 bases, with 20 bases between. CDR3 region: CASSSTFDSPRFF. In DNA, the CDR3 is TGTGCCAGCAGCTCCACCTTTGACTCACCGCGGTTCTTC.

The V call is TRBV4-1, the J call TRBJ2-1, with D uncertain. The CDR3 has 14 residues. Trimming left V 2 bases short and J 4 bases short, with 9 bases between. Germline V lookup: CDR1 MGHRA, CDR2 YSYEKL. In DNA form, the CDR3 reads TGCGCCAGCAGCCAAAAACCAGAATACAATGAGCAGTTCTTC. Translating it yields CASSQKPEYNEQFF.

The rearrangement uses TRBV16 and TRBJ1-4; D perhaps matches TRBD1 (6 bases). Germline loops: CDR1 KGHSY, CDR2 FQNENV. The CDR3 is 15 residues long. Trimming stripped 4 bases from V and 8 bases from J, with 17 bases between. CDR3 nucleotide sequence: TGTGCCAGCAGCCGACTACAGGGCCGGGAAGAAAAACTGTTTTTT. As protein: CASSRLQGREEKLFF.

The gene calls are TRBV10-3 and TRBJ2-1; unclear D gene. V was pared by 5 bases and J by 8 bases, with 16 bases between. The germline V gene has CDR1 ENHRY and CDR2 SYGVKD. The CDR3 sequence is 14 residues long. The CDR3 loop reads CAISSQWLTDEQFF. The DNA of the CDR3 is TGTGCCATCAGTAGTCAGTGGTTAACCGATGAGCAGTTCTTC.

The chain combines TRBV9 with TRBJ2-1; TRBD2 is a possible D gene (5 bases). The CDR3 is 12 amino acids. V gave up 4 bases and J gave up 9 bases, with 11 bases separating them. Germline CDR1 is SGDLS and CDR2 is YYNGEE. Here the CDR3 DNA reads TGTGCCAGCAGCCCGGGAAGTCTTGAGCAGTTCTTC. It encodes CASSPGSLEQFF.